This T cell receptor (beta chain) appears in the sequencing data of a study of blood T cell repertoires in COVID-19. Study as a whole: Sites across the United States, Italy and Spain contributed samples from acute and convalescent COVID-19.

Authors' data handling: It was from reference gene primer amplification that nucleated cell counts were estimated. Method: immunoSEQ multiplex PCR; TCRdb's copy keeps in-frame clones and lacks some. V, J and clone size derive from that table, while D and trimming were established from the DNA sequence. The data contain 190,000 or so clones, roughly 86% of them singletons. V shed 3 bases and J shed 1 base, with 7 bases lying between them. The CDR3 is made up of 13 amino acids. CDR1 is MNHEY and CDR2 is SVGAGI in the germline V gene. This chain uses TRBV6-5 with TRBJ2-7, with D possibly matching TRBD2 (5 bases). The source material was peripheral blood. The sequence came from a man aged 35-49 years with active or convalescent COVID-19. This CDR3 is CASSYSGSYEQYF. CDR3 bases: TGTGCCAGCAGTTATTCGGGATCCTACGAGCAGTACTTC.